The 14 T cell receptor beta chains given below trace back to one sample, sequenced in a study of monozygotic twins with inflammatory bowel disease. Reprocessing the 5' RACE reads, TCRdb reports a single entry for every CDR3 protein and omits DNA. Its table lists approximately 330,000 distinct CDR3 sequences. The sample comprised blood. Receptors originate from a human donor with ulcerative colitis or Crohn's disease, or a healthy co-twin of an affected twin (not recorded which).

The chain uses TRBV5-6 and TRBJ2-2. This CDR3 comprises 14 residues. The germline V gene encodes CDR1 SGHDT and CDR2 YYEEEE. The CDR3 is CASSRDQNTGELFF.

CDR3 sequence reads: CSVAIQETQYF. This chain connects TRBV29-1 to TRBJ2-5. The CDR3 totals 11 residues. CDR1 and CDR2 from the germline V gene are SQVTM and ANQGSEA.

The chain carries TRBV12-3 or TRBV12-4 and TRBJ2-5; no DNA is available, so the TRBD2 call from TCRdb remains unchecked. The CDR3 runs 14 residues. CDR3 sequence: CASSPQAQGETQYF.

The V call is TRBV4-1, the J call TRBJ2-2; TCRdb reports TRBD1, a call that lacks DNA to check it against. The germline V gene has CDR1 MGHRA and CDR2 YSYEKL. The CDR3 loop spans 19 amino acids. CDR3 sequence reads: CASSPNPYNRVSNTGELFF.

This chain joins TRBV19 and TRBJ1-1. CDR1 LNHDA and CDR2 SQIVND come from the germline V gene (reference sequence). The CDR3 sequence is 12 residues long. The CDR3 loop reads CASSIPQTEAFF.

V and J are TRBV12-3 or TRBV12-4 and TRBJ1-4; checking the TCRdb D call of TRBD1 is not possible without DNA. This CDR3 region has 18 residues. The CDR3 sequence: CASSDGTGTSRPLRKLFF.

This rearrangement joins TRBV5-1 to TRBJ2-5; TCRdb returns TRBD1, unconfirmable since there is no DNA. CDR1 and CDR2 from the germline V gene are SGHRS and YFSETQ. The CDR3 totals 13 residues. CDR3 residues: CASTGDRVETQYF. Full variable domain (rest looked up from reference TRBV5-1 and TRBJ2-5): KAGVTQTPRYLIKTRGQQVTLSCSPISGHRSVSWYQQTPGQGLQFLFEYFSETQRNKGNFPGRFSGRQFSNSRSEMNVSTLELGDSALYLCASTGDRVETQYFGPGTRLLVL.

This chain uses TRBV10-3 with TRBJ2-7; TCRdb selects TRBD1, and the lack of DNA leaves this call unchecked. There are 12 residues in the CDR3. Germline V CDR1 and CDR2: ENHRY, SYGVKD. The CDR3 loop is CASTPGGHEQYF.

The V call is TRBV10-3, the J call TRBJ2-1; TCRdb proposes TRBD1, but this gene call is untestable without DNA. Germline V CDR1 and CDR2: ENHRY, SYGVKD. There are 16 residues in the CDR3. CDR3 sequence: CAISEFQAGANNEQFF.

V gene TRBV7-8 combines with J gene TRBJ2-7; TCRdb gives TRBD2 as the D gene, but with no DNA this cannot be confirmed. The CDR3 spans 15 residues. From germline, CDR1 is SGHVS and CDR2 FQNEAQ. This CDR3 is CASRFRWEGSYEQYF.

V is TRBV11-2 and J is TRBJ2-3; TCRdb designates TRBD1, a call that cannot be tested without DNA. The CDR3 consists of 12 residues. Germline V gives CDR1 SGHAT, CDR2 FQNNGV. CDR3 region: CTSSPGLDTQYF. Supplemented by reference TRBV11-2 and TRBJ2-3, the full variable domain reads EAGVAQSPRYKIIEKRQSVAFWCNPISGHATLYWYQQILGQGPKLLIQFQNNGVVDDSQLPKDRFSAERLKGVDSTLKIQPAKLEDSAVYLCTSSPGLDTQYFGPGTRLTVL.

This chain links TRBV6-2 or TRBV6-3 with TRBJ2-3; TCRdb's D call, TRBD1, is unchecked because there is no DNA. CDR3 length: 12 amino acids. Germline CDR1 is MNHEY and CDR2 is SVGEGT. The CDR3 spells CASRTGGDTQYF.

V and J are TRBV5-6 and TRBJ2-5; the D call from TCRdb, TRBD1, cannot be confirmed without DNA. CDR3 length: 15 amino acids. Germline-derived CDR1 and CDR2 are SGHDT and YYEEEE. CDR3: CASSGGGTVQETQYF. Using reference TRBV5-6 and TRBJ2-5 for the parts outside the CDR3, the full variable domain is DAGVTQSPTHLIKTRGQQVTLRCSPKSGHDTVSWYQQALGQGPQFIFQYYEEEERQRGNFPDRFSGHQFPNYSSELNVNALLLGDSALYLCASSGGGTVQETQYFGPGTRLLVL.

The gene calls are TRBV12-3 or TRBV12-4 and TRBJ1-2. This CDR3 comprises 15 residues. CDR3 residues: CASSFSGIANYGYTF.